This TCR beta chain derives from a study of cytomegalovirus exposure and HLA in healthy donors. This CDR3 region has 15 residues. Germline V gene sequence: CDR1 SGHAT, CDR2 FQDESV (reference sequence). V gave up 5 bases and J gave up 3 bases, with 13 bases separating them. About this clone itself: Its target is unknown.

PCR employed 60 Vbeta and 13 Jbeta primers. Using immunoSEQ multiplex PCR, the repertoire was profiled, and TCRdb retains in-frame clones only, with some absent. The sample records around 130,000 clones, 80% being singletons. The study's findings and limits: The study dropped some indistinguishable V segments, TRBV6-2 and TRBV6-3 among them. Immune exposure data for these donors was limited to CMV serostatus. Later analysis associated a missense DCLRE1C variant with TCR beta V- and J-gene trimming.

The sample was PBMCs. The source is a man aged 40-49 years in good health and CMV-seronegative. The V gene is TRBV11-1, the J gene TRBJ2-2; possibly TRBD2 for D (6 bases). CDR3 protein: CASSPMEGDTGELFF. CDR3 nucleotides: TGTGCCAGCAGCCCCATGGAGGGTGACACCGGGGAGCTGTTTTTT.